Following are 5 T cell receptor beta chains from one sample sequenced in a study of T cell changes during pregnancy in multiple sclerosis. Only in-frame clones appear in the TCRdb table, and some are missing; sequencing was by immunoSEQ multiplex PCR. The table has some 43,000 clones, around 91% seen once. Source: CD8+ T cells from peripheral blood mononuclear cells, taken in the first trimester of pregnancy. These receptors originate from a female donor with multiple sclerosis, enrolled in a pregnancy study.

J is TRBJ2-2 and V is TRBV6-1; possibly TRBD1 for D (5 bases). Germline V gives CDR1 MNHNS, CDR2 SASEGT. The CDR3 is 14 amino acids. V shed 3 bases and J shed 4 bases, with 9 bases lying between them. CDR3 coding DNA: TGTGCCAGCAGTGAGGGGCAGGCCACCGGGGAGCTGTTTTTT. Encoded protein: CASSEGQATGELFF.

The J gene is TRBJ1-1, the V gene TRBV27, with D possibly TRBD1 on 5 matching bases. Deletions cut 7 bases from V and 4 bases from J, with 13 bases between. This CDR3 has 13 residues. Germline CDR1 is MNHEY and CDR2 is SMNVEV (reference sequence). The CDR3 sequence: CASNQGGGTEAFF. For the CDR3, the DNA is TGTGCCAGCAATCAGGGAGGAGGCACTGAAGCTTTCTTT.

The CDR3 coding sequence is TGTGCCAGTAGTATCCCCCCAGACAGGGCCACCTCCTATGGCTACACCTTC. Residues: CASSIPPDRATSYGYTF. This rearrangement joins TRBV19 to TRBJ1-2; 7 nucleotides match TRBD1. Looked up from germline, CDR1 is LNHDA and CDR2 is SQIVND (reference sequence). This CDR3 contains 17 residues. V shed 3 bases, J shed 4 bases, and the junction held 14 bases outside the gene matches. Looking up the rest from reference TRBV19 and TRBJ1-2 gives the full variable domain: DGGITQSPKYLFRKEGQNVTLSCEQNLNHDAMYWYRQDPGQGLRLIYYSQIVNDFQKGDIAEGYSVSREKKESFPLTVTSAQKNPTAFYLCASSIPPDRATSYGYTFGSGTRLTVV.

The chain employs TRBV11-2 and TRBJ2-2, with 12 bases identical to TRBD2. CDR1 and CDR2 (germline): SGHAT, FQNNGV. The ends lost 0 bases at V and 3 bases at J; junction bases unmatched: 2. The CDR3 consists of 17 residues. The CDR3 DNA reads as TGTGCCAGCAGCTTAGAACTAGCGGGAGGACACACCGGGGAGCTGTTTTTT. Protein product: CASSLELAGGHTGELFF.

In this sample, this clone turned up many times. This chain connects TRBV29-1 to TRBJ1-1; the D gene is possibly TRBD1 (6 bases). CDR1 and CDR2 (germline): SQVTM, ANQGSEA. Trimming cost V 3 bases and J 4 bases, with 12 bases left between them. CDR3 length: 13 residues. CDR3 sequence (DNA): TGCAGCGTTGAGGGGGCCCGGGGCACTGAAGCTTTCTTT. It translates to CSVEGARGTEAFF. The full variable domain, completed using reference TRBV29-1 and TRBJ1-1, is SAVISQKPSRDICQRGTSLTIQCQVDSQVTMMFWYRQQPGQSLTLIATANQGSEATYESGFVIDKFPISRPNLTFSTLTVSNMSPEDSSIYLCSVEGARGTEAFFGQGTRLTVV.